What follows are 9 T cell receptor beta chains derived from one specimen sequenced in a study of OX40 agonist ivuxolimab in advanced cancers. Some clones are missing from TCRdb's copy, which holds only in-frame ones; the method was immunoSEQ multiplex PCR. The table shows 9,500 to 15,000 clones, with around 80% occurring only once. Sequences were derived from CD4+ or CD8+ T cells sorted from blood, sampled in a trial of the OX40 agonist ivuxolimab. The receptors were sampled from an adult with an advanced solid tumor such as melanoma, head and neck, liver or kidney cancer.

This rearrangement joins TRBV27 to TRBJ2-7; D remains unclear. Trimming stripped 2 bases from V and 3 bases from J, with 14 bases between. CDR1 and CDR2 from the germline V gene are MNHEY and SMNVEV (reference sequence). This CDR3 has 15 residues. The CDR3 nucleotides read TGTGCCAGCAGTTTAATGCCCCTTCGCAACTACGAGCAGTACTTC. It codes for CASSLMPLRNYEQYF.

The J gene is TRBJ2-6, the V gene TRBV28; D perhaps matches TRBD1 (6 bases). V dropped 8 bases and J dropped 0 bases, with 14 bases sitting between them. Germline lookup yields CDR1 MDHEN and CDR2 SYDVKM. The CDR3 is made up of 16 amino acids. CDR3 protein: CASSLGGPSGANVLTF. CDR3 sequence (DNA): TGTGCCAGCTCCTTAGGGGGTCCCTCTGGGGCCAACGTCCTGACTTTC.

This clone was observed a single time. As the CDR3 is not closed by the conserved phenylalanine or tryptophan, this likely results from a read error. The chain recombines TRBV28 with TRBJ2-7, with 7 nucleotides matching TRBD2. Germline trimming cut 6 bases from V and 3 bases from J; bases unmatched to any gene: 5. The germline V gene has CDR1 MDHEN and CDR2 SYDVKM. This CDR3 spans 13 amino acids. DNA for the CDR3: TGTGCCAGCAGCCCCCGGACTAGCTACGAGCAGTACTCC. Protein sequence: CASSPRTSYEQYS.

V gene TRBV5-1 combines with J gene TRBJ2-3, with TRBD1 as a possible D gene (6 bases). The CDR3 covers 18 residues. The germline CDR1 and CDR2 sequences are SGHRS and YFSETQ. V lost 0 bases to trimming and J lost 2 bases, with 19 bases between them. The CDR3 nucleotides read TGCGCCAGCAGCTTGGTCCCACTCCTTGGACAGACCACAGATACGCAGTATTTT. Translated: CASSLVPLLGQTTDTQYF. Looking up the rest from reference TRBV5-1 and TRBJ2-3 gives the full variable domain: KAGVTQTPRYLIKTRGQQVTLSCSPISGHRSVSWYQQTPGQGLQFLFEYFSETQRNKGNFPGRFSGRQFSNSRSEMNVSTLELGDSALYLCASSLVPLLGQTTDTQYFGPGTRLTVL.

J is TRBJ2-3 and V is TRBV14; D may be TRBD1 (5 bases). Per germline, CDR1 SGHDN and CDR2 FVKESK. This CDR3 is built from 14 residues. V shed 4 bases and J shed 2 bases, with 10 bases lying between them. The CDR3 DNA reads as TGTGCCAGCAGCCTAGAGACAGACACAGATACGCAGTATTTT. This translates into CASSLETDTDTQYF. The full variable domain, completed using reference TRBV14 and TRBJ2-3, is EAGVTQFPSHSVIEKGQTVTLRCDPISGHDNLYWYRRVMGKEIKFLLHFVKESKQDESGMPNNRFLAERTGGTYSTLKVQPAELEDSGVYFCASSLETDTDTQYFGPGTRLTVL.

The V gene is TRBV5-6, the J gene TRBJ2-5, with D possibly matching TRBD2 (5 bases). V lost 0 bases, J lost 0 bases, and 15 bases lay in between. There are 17 residues in the CDR3. Germline-derived CDR1 and CDR2 are SGHDT and YYEEEE. DNA for the CDR3: TGTGCCAGCAGCTTGGCCAGCCGGGGTCGGGACCAAGAGACCCAGTACTTC. This gives the protein CASSLASRGRDQETQYF.

Concerning this clone itself: Sequence at one end of the junction differs from germline and may be a read error. This CDR3 is also generated by other DNA sequences in the sample. The gene calls are TRBV28 and TRBJ2-1, with unresolved D. This CDR3 has 15 residues. Germline CDR1 and CDR2: MDHEN and SYDVKM. DNA for the CDR3: TGTGCCAGCAGCCCACGAAGTACTGGGTACAATGAGCAATTCTTC. It translates to CASSPRSTGYNEQFF.

V gene TRBV19 combines with J gene TRBJ2-3, with D perhaps TRBD1 (6 bases). V lost 0 bases and J 0 bases, leaving 13 bases between the germline ends. The germline V gene has CDR1 LNHDA and CDR2 SQIVND (reference sequence). The CDR3 runs to 17 residues. CDR3 bases: TGTGCCAGTAGTATAGATCAAGAGGGGGTTAGCACAGATACGCAGTATTTT. It yields the protein CASSIDQEGVSTDTQYF.

The CDR3 sequence is CASSDPGTSPRNEQFF. CDR3 nucleotides: TGTGCCAGCAGTGATCCCGGGACTAGCCCCAGGAATGAGCAGTTCTTC. The chain recombines TRBV28 with TRBJ2-1; 9 bases are shared with TRBD2. There are 16 residues in the CDR3. The V segment lost 5 bases and the J segment 7 bases; nucleotides outside the gene matches: 12. The germline V gene has CDR1 MDHEN and CDR2 SYDVKM.